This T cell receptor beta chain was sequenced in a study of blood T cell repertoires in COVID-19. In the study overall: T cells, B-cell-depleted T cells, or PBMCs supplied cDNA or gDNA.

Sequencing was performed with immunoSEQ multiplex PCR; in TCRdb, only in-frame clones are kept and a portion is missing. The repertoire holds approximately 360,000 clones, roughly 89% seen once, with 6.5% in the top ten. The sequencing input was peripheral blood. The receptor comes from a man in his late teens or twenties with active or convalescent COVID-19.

Here the CDR3 reads CASSSPRTEAFF. The CDR3 DNA is TGCGCCAGCAGTAGCCCGCGGACTGAAGCTTTCTTT. The rearrangement links TRBV4-1 to TRBJ1-1; no reliable D call. Per the germline V gene, CDR1 is MGHRA and CDR2 is YSYEKL. This CDR3 region has 12 residues. V was cut by 6 bases and J by 5 bases, with 10 bases left in between.